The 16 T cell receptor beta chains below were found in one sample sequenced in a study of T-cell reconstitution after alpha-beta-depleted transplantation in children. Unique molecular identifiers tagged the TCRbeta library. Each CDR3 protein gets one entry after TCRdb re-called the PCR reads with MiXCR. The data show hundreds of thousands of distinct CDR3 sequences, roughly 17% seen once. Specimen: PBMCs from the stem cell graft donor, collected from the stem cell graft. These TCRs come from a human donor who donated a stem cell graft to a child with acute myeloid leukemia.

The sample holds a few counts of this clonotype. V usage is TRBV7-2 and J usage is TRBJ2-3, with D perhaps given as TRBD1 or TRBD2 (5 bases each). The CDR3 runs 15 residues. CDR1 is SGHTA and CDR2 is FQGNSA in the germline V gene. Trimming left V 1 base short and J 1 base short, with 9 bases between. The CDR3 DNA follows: TGTGCCAGCAGCTTAGTCGGGGCCGGCACAGATACGCAGTATTTT. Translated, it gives CASSLVGAGTDTQYF. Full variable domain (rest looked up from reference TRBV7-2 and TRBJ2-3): GAGVSQSPSNKVTEKGKDVELRCDPISGHTALYWYRQSLGQGLEFLIYFQGNSAPDKSGLPSDRFSAERTGGSVSTLTIQRTQQEDSAVYLCASSLVGAGTDTQYFGPGTRLTVL.

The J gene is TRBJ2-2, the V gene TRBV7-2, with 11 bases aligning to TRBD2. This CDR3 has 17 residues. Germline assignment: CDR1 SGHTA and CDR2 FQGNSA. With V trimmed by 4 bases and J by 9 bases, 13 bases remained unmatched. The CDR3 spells CASSSLAGVIRTRELFF. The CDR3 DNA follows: TGTGCCAGCAGCTCACTAGCGGGGGTCATCCGTACCAGGGAGCTGTTTTTT.

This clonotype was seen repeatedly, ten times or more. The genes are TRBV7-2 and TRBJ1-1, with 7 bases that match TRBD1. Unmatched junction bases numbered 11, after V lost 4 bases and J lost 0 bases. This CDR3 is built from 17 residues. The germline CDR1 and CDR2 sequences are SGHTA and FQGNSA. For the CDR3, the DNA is TGTGCCAGCAGCTCGGAGGACAGGCGAAATATGAACACTGAAGCTTTCTTT. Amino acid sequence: CASSSEDRRNMNTEAFF. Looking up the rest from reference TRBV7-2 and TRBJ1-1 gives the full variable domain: GAGVSQSPSNKVTEKGKDVELRCDPISGHTALYWYRQSLGQGLEFLIYFQGNSAPDKSGLPSDRFSAERTGGSVSTLTIQRTQQEDSAVYLCASSSEDRRNMNTEAFFGQGTRLTVV.

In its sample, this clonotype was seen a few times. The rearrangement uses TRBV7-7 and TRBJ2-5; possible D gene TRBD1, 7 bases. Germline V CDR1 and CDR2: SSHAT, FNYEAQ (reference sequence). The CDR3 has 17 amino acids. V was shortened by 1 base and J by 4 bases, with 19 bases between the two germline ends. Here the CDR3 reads CASSLGGTASFGETQYF. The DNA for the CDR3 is TGTGCCAGCAGCTTAGGCGGGACAGCTAGCTTCGGAGAGACCCAGTACTTC.

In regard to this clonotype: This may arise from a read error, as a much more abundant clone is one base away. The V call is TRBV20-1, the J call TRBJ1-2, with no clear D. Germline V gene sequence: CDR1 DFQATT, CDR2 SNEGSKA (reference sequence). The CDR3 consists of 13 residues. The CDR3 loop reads CSAYYGVRYGFTF. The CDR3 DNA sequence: TGCAGTGCTTACTACGGGGTACGGTATGGCTTCACCTTC.

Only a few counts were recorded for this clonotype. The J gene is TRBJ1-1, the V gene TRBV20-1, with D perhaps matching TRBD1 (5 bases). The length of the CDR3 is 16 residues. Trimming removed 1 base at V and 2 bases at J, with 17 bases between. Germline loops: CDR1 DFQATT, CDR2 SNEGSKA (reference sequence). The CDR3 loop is CSARASLGDLNTEAFF. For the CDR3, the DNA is TGCAGTGCTAGAGCCTCTCTGGGGGACCTCAACACTGAAGCTTTCTTT.

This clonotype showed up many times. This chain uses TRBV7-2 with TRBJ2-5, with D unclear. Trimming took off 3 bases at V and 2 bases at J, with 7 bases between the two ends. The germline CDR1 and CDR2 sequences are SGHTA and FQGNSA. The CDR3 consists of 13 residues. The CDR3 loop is CASSFSRQETQYF. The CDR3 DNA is TGTGCCAGCAGCTTTTCCCGGCAAGAGACCCAGTACTTC. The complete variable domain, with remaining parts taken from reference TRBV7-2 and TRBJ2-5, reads GAGVSQSPSNKVTEKGKDVELRCDPISGHTALYWYRQSLGQGLEFLIYFQGNSAPDKSGLPSDRFSAERTGGSVSTLTIQRTQQEDSAVYLCASSFSRQETQYFGPGTRLLVL.

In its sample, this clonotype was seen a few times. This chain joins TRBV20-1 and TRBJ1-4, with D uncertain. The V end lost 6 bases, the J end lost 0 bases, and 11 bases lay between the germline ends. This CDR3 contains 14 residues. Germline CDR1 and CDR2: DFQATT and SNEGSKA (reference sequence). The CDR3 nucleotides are TGCAGTGCCCCCGTCCCCGCAACTAATGAAAAACTGTTTTTT. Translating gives CSAPVPATNEKLFF.

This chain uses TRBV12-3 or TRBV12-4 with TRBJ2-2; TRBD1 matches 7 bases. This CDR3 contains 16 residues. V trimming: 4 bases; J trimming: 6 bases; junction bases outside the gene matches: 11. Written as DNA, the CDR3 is TGTGCCAGCAGTTCGAGGGACAGTAGGGACCCCGGGGAGCTGTTTTTT. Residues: CASSSRDSRDPGELFF.

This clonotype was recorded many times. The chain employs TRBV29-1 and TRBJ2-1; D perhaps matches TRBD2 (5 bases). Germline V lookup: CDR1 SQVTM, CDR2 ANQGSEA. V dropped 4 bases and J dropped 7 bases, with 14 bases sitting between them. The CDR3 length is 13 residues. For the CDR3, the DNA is TGCAGCGTTGTAGAGGGTGTTAGAAATGAGCAGTTCTTC. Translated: CSVVEGVRNEQFF.

The CDR3 coding sequence is TGCAGTGCCATGACAGGGGGCTACTATGGCTACACCTTC. Residues: CSAMTGGYYGYTF. The chain links TRBV20-1 to TRBJ1-2; TRBD1 matches at 10 bases. CDR1 DFQATT and CDR2 SNEGSKA come from the germline V gene (reference sequence). V shed 6 bases and J 3 bases; nucleotides not matched to a gene: 4. The length of the CDR3 is 13 residues.

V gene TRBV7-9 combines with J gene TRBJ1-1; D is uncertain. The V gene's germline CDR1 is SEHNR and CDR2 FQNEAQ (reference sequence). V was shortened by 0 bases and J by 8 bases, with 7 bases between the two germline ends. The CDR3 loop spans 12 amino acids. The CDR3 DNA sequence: TGTGCCAGCAGCTTAGCTACAGAAGAAGCTTTCTTT. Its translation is CASSLATEEAFF.

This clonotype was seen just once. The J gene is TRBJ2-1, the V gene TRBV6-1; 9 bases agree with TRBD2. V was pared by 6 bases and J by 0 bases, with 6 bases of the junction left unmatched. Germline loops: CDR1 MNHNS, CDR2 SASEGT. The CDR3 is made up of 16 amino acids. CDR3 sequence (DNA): TGTGCCAGCAGGCGGAGCGGGGGGTTCTCCTACAATGAGCAGTTCTTC. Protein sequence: CASRRSGGFSYNEQFF.

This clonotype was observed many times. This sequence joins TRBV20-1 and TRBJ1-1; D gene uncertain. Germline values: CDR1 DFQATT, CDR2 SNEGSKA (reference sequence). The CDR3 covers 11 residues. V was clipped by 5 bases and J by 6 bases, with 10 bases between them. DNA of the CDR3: TGCAGTGCTTCCTCAAGGGCTGAAGCTTTCTTT. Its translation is CSASSRAEAFF.

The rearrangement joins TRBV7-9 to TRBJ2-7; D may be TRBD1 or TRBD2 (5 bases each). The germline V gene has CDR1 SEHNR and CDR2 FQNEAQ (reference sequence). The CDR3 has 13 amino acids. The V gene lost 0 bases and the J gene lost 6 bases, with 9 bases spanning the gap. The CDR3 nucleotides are TGTGCCAGCAGCTTAGCGTTGGGACCCGAGCAGTACGTC. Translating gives CASSLALGPEQYV.

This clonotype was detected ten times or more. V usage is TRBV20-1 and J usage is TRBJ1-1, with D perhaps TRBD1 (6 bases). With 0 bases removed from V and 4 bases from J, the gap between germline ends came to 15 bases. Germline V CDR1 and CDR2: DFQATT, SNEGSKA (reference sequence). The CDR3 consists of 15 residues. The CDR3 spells CSARDPTGTGTEAFF. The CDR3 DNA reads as TGCAGTGCTAGAGATCCCACAGGGACGGGCACTGAAGCTTTCTTT.